These 8 T cell receptor beta chains share one sample of origin, sequenced in a study of response to subunit inactivated influenza vaccine. MiXCR was run by TCRdb on the RT-PCR reads, yielding one entry per CDR3 protein. Of fewer than 700,000 distinct CDR3 sequences in the sample, approximately 13% were seen once. The input for sequencing was PBMCs from blood, taken roughly 48 days after vaccination. The receptor set was obtained from a man in his fifties or sixties who received an inactivated influenza vaccine.

The chain is built from TRBV5-1 and TRBJ1-1; D uncertain. The CDR3 runs 13 residues. Germline V gives CDR1 SGHRS, CDR2 YFSETQ. The ends were cut back, 4 bases at V and 1 base at J, with 8 bases in the middle. The CDR3 here is CASSPRQNTEAFF. CDR3 nucleotide sequence: TGCGCCAGCAGCCCCCGACAGAACACTGAAGCTTTCTTT.

This clonotype has a handful of counts. This chain uses TRBV24-1 with TRBJ1-2; no definite D call. With 3 bases removed from V and 0 bases from J, the gap between germline ends came to 13 bases. CDR3 length: 16 amino acids. Germline V gene lookup returns CDR1 KGHDR and CDR2 SFDVKD. As DNA, the CDR3 is TGTGCCACCAGTGATCCGACGGCCCAAGCTAACTATGGCTACACCTTC. Protein product: CATSDPTAQANYGYTF.

This clonotype turned up a few times. V gene TRBV28 combines with J gene TRBJ2-5; 7 nucleotides match TRBD2. The V and J ends lost 2 bases and 7 bases, in that order; junction bases with no gene match: 7. The CDR3 totals 14 residues. Germline V gene lookup returns CDR1 MDHEN and CDR2 SYDVKM. Here the CDR3 DNA reads TGTGCCAGCAGTTTAGGAGGGAGGGTGGGGACCCAGTACTTC. This gives the protein CASSLGGRVGTQYF.

This chain connects TRBV7-3 to TRBJ2-3; 11 bases match TRBD2. The CDR3 contains 20 residues. With V trimmed by 2 bases and J by 4 bases, 17 bases remained unmatched. Germline lookup yields CDR1 SGHTA and CDR2 FQGTGA. In DNA form, the CDR3 reads TGTGCCAGCAGCTTACGGGGGGGACTAGCGGCTTACGGGGACCCAGATACGCAGTATTTT. It codes for CASSLRGGLAAYGDPDTQYF.

In this sample, this clonotype turned up a few times. The chain carries TRBV29-1 and TRBJ2-5; TRBD1 aligns across 7 bases. This CDR3 has 12 amino acids. The V and J ends lost 6 bases and 4 bases, in that order; junction bases with no gene match: 5. Per germline, CDR1 SQVTM and CDR2 ANQGSEA. Here the CDR3 reads CSVQSGGETQYF. Written as DNA, the CDR3 is TGCAGCGTCCAATCAGGGGGAGAGACCCAGTACTTC. Complete variable domain (other parts from reference TRBV29-1 and TRBJ2-5): SAVISQKPSRDICQRGTSLTIQCQVDSQVTMMFWYRQQPGQSLTLIATANQGSEATYESGFVIDKFPISRPNLTFSTLTVSNMSPEDSSIYLCSVQSGGETQYFGPGTRLLVL.

The chain uses TRBV5-6 and TRBJ2-7, with D perhaps assigned TRBD1 or TRBD2 (6 bases each). Trimming removed 7 bases at V and 6 bases at J, with 20 bases between. Germline lookup yields CDR1 SGHDT and CDR2 YYEEEE. The CDR3 spans 14 residues. This CDR3 reads CASHPGGPRAEQYF. CDR3 DNA: TGTGCCAGCCACCCCGGGGGCCCCCGAGCCGAGCAGTACTTC. The whole variable domain, filled in from reference TRBV5-6 and TRBJ2-7, reads DAGVTQSPTHLIKTRGQQVTLRCSPKSGHDTVSWYQQALGQGPQFIFQYYEEEERQRGNFPDRFSGHQFPNYSSELNVNALLLGDSALYLCASHPGGPRAEQYFGPGTRLTVT.

This clonotype was seen ten or more times. The rearrangement uses TRBV20-1 and TRBJ2-5; D unresolved. This CDR3 comprises 13 residues. Deletions cut 2 bases from V and 4 bases from J, with 11 bases between. Looked up from germline, CDR1 is DFQATT and CDR2 is SNEGSKA (reference sequence). The CDR3 nucleotides read TGCAGTGCTAGAAGACCAGCCCCAGAGACCCAGTACTTC. It specifies CSARRPAPETQYF.

The rearrangement links TRBV18 to TRBJ2-5; the match to TRBD2 covers 9 bases. The germline V gene has CDR1 KGHSH and CDR2 LQKENI. This CDR3 spans 15 amino acids. Germline trimming cut 1 base from V and 2 bases from J; bases unmatched to any gene: 2. CDR3 in amino acids: CASSPQLAGQETQYF. CDR3 nucleotides: TGTGCCAGCTCACCACAGCTAGCGGGACAAGAGACCCAGTACTTC.